The clone carrying this TCR beta chain was found once. In the authors' workflow: Reference gene primers were amplified, and this amplification served to estimate nucleated cell counts. Sequencing was performed with immunoSEQ multiplex PCR; in TCRdb, only in-frame clones are kept and a portion is missing. D and trimming were read from the DNA, whereas the V and J calls and clone size are those reported in that table. This repertoire shows 360,000 or so clones, about nine tenths found once; its top ten account for under 1.2%. The record originates from a study of blood T cell repertoires in COVID-19. The CDR3 is 15 amino acids. CDR1 is SEHNR, CDR2 FQNEAQ, per germline (reference sequence). The junction had 4 bases not matched to a gene; V was cut back by 5 bases and J by 1 base.

The V and J genes are TRBV7-9 and TRBJ2-3; 9 bases fit TRBD1. This TCR derives from a woman aged 30 to 39 who had been exposed to COVID-19. The sample taken for sequencing was PBMCs or T cells enriched from blood (not recorded which). The CDR3 loop is CASSPRDRGTDTQYF. CDR3 in DNA: TGTGCCAGCAGCCCCCGGGACAGGGGCACAGATACGCAGTATTTT.